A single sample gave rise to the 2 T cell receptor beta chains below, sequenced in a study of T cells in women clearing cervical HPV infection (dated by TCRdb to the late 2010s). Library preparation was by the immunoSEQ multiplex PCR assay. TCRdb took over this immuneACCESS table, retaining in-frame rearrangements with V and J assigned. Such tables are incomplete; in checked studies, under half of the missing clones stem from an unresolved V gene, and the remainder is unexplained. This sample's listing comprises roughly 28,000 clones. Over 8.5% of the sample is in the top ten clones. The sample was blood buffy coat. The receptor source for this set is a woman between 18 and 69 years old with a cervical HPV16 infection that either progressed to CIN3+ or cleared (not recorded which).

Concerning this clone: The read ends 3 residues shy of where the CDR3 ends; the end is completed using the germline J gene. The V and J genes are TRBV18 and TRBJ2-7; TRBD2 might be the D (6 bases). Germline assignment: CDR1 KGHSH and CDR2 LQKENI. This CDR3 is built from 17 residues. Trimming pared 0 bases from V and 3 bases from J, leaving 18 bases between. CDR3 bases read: TGTGCCAGCTCACCACCGGTGGGGCAGGGACTCCTCTACGAG. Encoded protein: CASSPPVGQGLLYE. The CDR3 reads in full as CASSPPVGQGLLYEQYF.

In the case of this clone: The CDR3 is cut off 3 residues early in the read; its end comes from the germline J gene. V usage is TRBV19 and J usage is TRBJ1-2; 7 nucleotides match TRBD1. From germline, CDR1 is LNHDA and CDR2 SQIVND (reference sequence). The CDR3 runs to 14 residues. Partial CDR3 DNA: TGTGCCAGCCGGACAACTGACAGGGCCCAAGGC. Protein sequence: CASRTTDRAQG. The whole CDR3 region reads CASRTTDRAQGYTF.